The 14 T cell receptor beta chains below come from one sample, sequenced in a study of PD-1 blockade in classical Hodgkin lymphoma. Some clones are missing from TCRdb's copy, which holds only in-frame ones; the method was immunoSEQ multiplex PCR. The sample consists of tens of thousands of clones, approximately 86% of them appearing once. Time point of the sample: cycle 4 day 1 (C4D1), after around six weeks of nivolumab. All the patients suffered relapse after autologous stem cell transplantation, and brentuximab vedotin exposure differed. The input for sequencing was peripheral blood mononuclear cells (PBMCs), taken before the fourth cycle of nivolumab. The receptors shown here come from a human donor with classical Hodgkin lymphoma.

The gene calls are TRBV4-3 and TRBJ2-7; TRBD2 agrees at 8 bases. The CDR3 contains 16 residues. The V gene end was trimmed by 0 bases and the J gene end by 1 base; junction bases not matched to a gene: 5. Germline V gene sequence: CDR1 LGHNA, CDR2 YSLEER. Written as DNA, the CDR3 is TGCGCCAGCAGCCAAGAGGGGGGACTAGGATCCTACGAGCAGTACTTC. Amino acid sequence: CASSQEGGLGSYEQYF.

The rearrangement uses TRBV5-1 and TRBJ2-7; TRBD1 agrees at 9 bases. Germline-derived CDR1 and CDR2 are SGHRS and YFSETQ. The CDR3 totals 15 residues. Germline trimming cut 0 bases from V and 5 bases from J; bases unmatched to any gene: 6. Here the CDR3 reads CASSLEGQGGNEQYF. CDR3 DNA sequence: TGCGCCAGCAGCTTGGAGGGACAGGGTGGGAACGAGCAGTACTTC.

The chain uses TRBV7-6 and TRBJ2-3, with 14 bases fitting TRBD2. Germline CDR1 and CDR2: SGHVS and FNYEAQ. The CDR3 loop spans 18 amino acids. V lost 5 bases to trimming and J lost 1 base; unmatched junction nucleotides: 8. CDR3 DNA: TGTGCCAGCAGCCGGGGGGGACTAGCGGGAGTACGCACAGATACGCAGTATTTT. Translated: CASSRGGLAGVRTDTQYF.

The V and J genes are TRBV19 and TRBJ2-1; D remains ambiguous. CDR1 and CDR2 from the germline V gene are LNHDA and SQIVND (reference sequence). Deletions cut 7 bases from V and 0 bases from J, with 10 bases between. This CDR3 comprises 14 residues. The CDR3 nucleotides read TGTGCCAGTATCAAGGATACCTCCTACAATGAGCAGTTCTTC. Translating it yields CASIKDTSYNEQFF.

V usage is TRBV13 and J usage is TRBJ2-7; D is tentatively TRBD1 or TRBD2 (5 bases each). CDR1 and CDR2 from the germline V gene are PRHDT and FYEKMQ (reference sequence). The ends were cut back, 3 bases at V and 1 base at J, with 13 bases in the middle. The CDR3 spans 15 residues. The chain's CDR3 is CASSLFGTASYEQYF. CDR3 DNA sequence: TGTGCCAGCAGCTTGTTCGGGACCGCTTCCTACGAGCAGTACTTC. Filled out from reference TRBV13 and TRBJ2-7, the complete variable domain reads AAGVIQSPRHLIKEKRETATLKCYPIPRHDTVYWYQQGPGQDPQFLISFYEKMQSDKGSIPDRFSAQQFSDYHSELNMSSLELGDSALYFCASSLFGTASYEQYFGPGTRLTVT.

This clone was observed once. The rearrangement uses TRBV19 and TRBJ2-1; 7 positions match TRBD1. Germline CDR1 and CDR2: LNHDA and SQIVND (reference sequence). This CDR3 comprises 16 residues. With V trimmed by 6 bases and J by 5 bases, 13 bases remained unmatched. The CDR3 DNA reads TGTGCCAGTAGGCACCATAGAGGGGGCGCAGACAATGAGCAGTTCTTC. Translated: CASRHHRGGADNEQFF.

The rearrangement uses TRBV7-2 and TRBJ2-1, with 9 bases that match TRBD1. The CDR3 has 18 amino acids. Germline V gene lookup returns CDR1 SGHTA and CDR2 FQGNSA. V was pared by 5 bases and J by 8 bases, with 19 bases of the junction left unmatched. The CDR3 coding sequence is TGTGCCAGCAGCCGACCGGTCCTACAGGGGGCCTACATTCATGAGCAGTTCTTC. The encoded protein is CASSRPVLQGAYIHEQFF.

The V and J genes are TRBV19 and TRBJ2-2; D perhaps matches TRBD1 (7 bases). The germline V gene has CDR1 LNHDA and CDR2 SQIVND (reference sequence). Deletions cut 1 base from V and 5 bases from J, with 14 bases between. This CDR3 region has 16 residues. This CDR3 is CASSIGRGRRTGELFF. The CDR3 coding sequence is TGTGCCAGTAGTATAGGGAGGGGGCGAAGAACCGGGGAGCTGTTTTTT.

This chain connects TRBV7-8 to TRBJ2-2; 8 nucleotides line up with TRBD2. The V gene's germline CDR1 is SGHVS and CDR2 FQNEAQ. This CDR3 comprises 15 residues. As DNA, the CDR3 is TGTGCTAGCGGGGAGCGGACCTCGAACACCGGGGAGCTGTTTTTT. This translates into CASGERTSNTGELFF.

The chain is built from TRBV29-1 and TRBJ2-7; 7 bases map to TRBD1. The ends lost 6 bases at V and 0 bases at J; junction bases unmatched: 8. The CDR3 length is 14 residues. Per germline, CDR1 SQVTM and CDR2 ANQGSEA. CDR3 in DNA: TGCAGCGTCCTAGGGGGCGATAGCTCCTACGAGCAGTACTTC. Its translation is CSVLGGDSSYEQYF.

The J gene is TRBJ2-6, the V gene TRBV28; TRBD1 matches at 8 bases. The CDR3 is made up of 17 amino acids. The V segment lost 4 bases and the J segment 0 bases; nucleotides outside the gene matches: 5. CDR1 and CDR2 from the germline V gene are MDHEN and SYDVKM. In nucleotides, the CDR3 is TGTGCCAGCAGTTCAGACAGGGGTACCTCTGGGGCCAACGTCCTGACTTTC. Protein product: CASSSDRGTSGANVLTF. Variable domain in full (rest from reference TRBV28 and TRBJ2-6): DVKVTQSSRYLVKRTGEKVFLECVQDMDHENMFWYRQDPGLGLRLIYFSYDVKMKEKGDIPEGYSVSREKKERFSLILESASTNQTSMYLCASSSDRGTSGANVLTFGAGSRLTVL.

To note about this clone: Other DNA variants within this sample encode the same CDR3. The CDR3 nucleotides are TGTGCCAGCAGCCCCCAGGGCAATGAGCAGTTCTTC. It is translated as CASSPQGNEQFF. The chain recombines TRBV27 with TRBJ2-1; weak D call: TRBD1 (5 bases). This CDR3 is built from 12 residues. V was pared by 6 bases and J by 6 bases, with 9 bases between. Germline V gives CDR1 MNHEY, CDR2 SMNVEV (reference sequence).

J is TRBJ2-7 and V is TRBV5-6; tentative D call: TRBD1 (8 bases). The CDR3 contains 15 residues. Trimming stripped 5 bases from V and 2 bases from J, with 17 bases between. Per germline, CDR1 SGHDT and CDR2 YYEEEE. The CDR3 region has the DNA TGTGCCAGCAGACCCGGACAGGGAGGGACCTACGAGCAGTACTTC. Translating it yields CASRPGQGGTYEQYF.

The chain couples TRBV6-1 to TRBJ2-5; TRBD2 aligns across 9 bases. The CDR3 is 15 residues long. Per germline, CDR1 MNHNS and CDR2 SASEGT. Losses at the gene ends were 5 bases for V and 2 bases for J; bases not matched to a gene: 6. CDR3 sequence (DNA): TGTGCCAGCAGTCACAGACTAGCGGCACAAGAGACCCAGTACTTC. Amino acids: CASSHRLAAQETQYF.